This T cell receptor beta chain was identified during a study of beta chain features in type 1 diabetes (dated by TCRdb to about 2018). Context from the whole study: Mean age, gender distribution, total cell number and subset yield were not different between patients and healthy donors. Regulatory and stem cell-like memory subsets were isolated from only 8 patients and 8 healthy donors, whereas naive and central memory subsets came from all 30 or so donors. A total of roughly 100 million sorted cells were examined across all samples, and RNA yield correlated strongly with the number of cells per subset. The study compared TCRB repertoires of sorted circulating CD4+ T cell subsets between recently diagnosed type 1 diabetes patients and matched healthy donors.

All of the isolated RNA was reverse transcribed with the High Capacity cDNA Reverse Transcription Kit, so expressed TCRB transcripts were sequenced. Deep immunoSEQ sequencing was performed on naive, central memory and regulatory T cell samples, with an average of roughly 4 million total reads per sample. Sorted cells were lysed in RLT buffer, and RNA was extracted using DNase-treated RNeasy Micro or Mini kits according to cell number. Each cell subset was processed on its own to prevent cross-contamination, while patient and healthy donor samples were processed together. Using the immunoSEQ multiplex PCR, TCRB sequences were amplified from cDNA into 87-bp fragments spanning the CDR3 region. Sequencing of the amplicons was performed on the Illumina HiSeq platform. Per the source publication's procedure: PCR bias was corrected computationally using synthetic template baselines, and reads within Hamming distance 2 were collapsed, with unmergeable singletons discarded. By aligning reads against IMGT, V, D and J genes, CDR3 length, and insertions or deletions at six rearrangement sites were assigned. Within each subset, clonotype counts were normalized to the number of sorted cells before true diversity and Gini coefficients were calculated with the tcR R package. Repertoire sharing was quantified using the overlap coefficient calculated on TCRB nucleotide sequences. TCRdb re-hosts the immuneACCESS table, in-frame sequences only. Its copies lack some clones; in the studies checked, an unresolved V gene accounts for under half of them, and the cause for the rest is not known. V, J and clone size are those of that table, while D and trimming were read from the DNA. This sample comprises approximately 60,000 clones, 40% to 65% of them detected only once. Jointly, the top ten make up about 2.4% of the sample.

V is reduced by 6 bases and J by 4 bases, leaving a spacing of 10 bases between them. CDR1 SEHNR and CDR2 FQNEAQ were looked up in the germline V gene (reference sequence). The CDR3 runs 13 residues from the cysteine to the phenylalanine. Just the 39-base CDR3 DNA is kept, in frame starting at base 1. Each donor gave one peripheral blood draw, about 110 mL on average, collected into heparinised tubes. A BD FACSAria II was used to sort naive, central memory, regulatory and stem cell-like memory CD4+ T cells with a panel that included CD45RO, CCR7, CD25, CD127, CD95 and CD27. Every sorted population had a purity above 95%. PBMCs were isolated right away by Lymphoprep density gradient centrifugation and were stained directly, without culture. To minimize batch effects, samples were stained and sorted in pairs, one healthy donor with one patient per experiment. What the study reported, not specific to this receptor: A moderate but significant shortening of TCRB CDR3 length was observed in type 1 diabetes patients in all four CD4+ subsets. Naive, central memory and regulatory TCRB repertoires appeared to be more alike among patients than among healthy donors. At VDJ recombination sites, patients with type 1 diabetes made fewer insertions and deleted more nucleotides, a pattern implying thymic rearrangement abnormalities. Because cDNA was sequenced instead of genomic DNA, highly expressing activated cells could be over-represented, though the groups showed no difference in activation or CD3 levels. Only small numbers of individuals were included in the HLA sub-analyses, which left unresolved whether HLA type had any influence on TCRB rearrangement. Shorter templates might be favored by PCR, yet because patient and control samples were amplified and corrected together, any such skew would affect both groups equally.

This clone was observed a single time. Its antigen specificity is not known. No much larger clonotype is one base removed from it; base qualities were not supplied. The origin of this receptor is a woman aged 40 to 50 with type 1 diabetes. The specimen was Tregs from blood. In light of the paper, this sample's cell subset or site label describes: regulatory CD4+ T cells. The sequence links TRBV7-9 to TRBJ1-3; a confident D gene designation cannot be given. The CDR3 region reads CASRMRGGNTIYF. Here is the DNA: TGTGCCAGCAGGATGAGAGGGGGAAACACCATATATTTT.